This paragraph reports one T cell receptor beta chain. These data are taken from a study of blood T cell repertoires in COVID-19. Turning to the study itself: Samples came from the United States, Italy and Spain, spanning acute and convalescent COVID-19. Sample material is recorded as cDNA or gDNA derived from T cells, B-cell-depleted T cells, or PBMCs.

The CDR3 is made up of 16 amino acids. V shed 4 bases and J 5 bases; nucleotides not matched to a gene: 10. Germline V gene sequence: CDR1 SGHDN, CDR2 FVKESK. Assay used: immunoSEQ multiplex PCR; TCRdb lists only in-frame clones, some missing. Of 150,000 to 200,000 clones listed, 60% to 85% are singletons. The rearrangement links TRBV14 to TRBJ2-5, with TRBD2 matching over 10 bases. Sequencing was carried out using peripheral blood. The TCR sequence derives from a woman aged 55-69 years with COVID-19, enrolled during active disease. The chain's CDR3 is CASSPGTSVKWETQYF. DNA of the CDR3: TGTGCCAGCAGCCCCGGGACTAGCGTCAAATGGGAGACCCAGTACTTC.